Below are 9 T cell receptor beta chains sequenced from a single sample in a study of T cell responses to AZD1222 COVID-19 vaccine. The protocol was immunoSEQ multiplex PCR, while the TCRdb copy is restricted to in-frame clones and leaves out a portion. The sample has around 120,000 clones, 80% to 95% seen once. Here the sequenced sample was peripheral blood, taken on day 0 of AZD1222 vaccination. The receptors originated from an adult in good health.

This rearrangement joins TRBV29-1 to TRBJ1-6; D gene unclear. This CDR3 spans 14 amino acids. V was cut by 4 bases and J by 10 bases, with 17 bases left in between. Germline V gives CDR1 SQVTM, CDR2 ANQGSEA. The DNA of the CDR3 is TGCAGCGTTGCCCTGATGGGAGCGGAGTCACCCCTCCACTTT. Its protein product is CSVALMGAESPLHF.

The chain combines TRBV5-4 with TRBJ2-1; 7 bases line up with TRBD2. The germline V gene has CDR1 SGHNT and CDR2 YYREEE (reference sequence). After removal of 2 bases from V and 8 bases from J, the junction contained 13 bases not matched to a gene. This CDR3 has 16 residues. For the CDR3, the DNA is TGTGCCAGCAGCTTTCAGGGAGCTCACCGGGGGGATGAGCAGTTCTTC. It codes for CASSFQGAHRGDEQFF. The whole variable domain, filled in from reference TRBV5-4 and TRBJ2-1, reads ETGVTQSPTHLIKTRGQQVTLRCSSQSGHNTVSWYQQALGQGPQFIFQYYREEENGRGNFPPRFSGLQFPNYSSELNVNALELDDSALYLCASSFQGAHRGDEQFFGPGTRLTVL.

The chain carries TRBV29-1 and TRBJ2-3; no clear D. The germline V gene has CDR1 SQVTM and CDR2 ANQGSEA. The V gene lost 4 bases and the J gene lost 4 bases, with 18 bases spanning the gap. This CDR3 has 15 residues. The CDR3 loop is CSVVGYVGAADTQYF. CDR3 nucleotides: TGCAGCGTTGTGGGGTACGTGGGTGCCGCAGATACGCAGTATTTT.

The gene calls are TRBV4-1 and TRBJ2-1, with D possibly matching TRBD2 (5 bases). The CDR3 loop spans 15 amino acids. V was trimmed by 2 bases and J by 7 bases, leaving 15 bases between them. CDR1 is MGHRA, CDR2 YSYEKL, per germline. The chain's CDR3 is CASSQPSRIRNEQFF. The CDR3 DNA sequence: TGCGCCAGCAGCCAACCTAGCAGAATCCGAAATGAGCAGTTCTTC.

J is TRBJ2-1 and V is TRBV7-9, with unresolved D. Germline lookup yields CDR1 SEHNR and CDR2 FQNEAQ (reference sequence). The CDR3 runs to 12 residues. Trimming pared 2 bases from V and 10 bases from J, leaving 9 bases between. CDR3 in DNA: TGTGCCAGCAGCTTATTGGGGTTGGAGCAGTTCTTC. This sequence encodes CASSLLGLEQFF.

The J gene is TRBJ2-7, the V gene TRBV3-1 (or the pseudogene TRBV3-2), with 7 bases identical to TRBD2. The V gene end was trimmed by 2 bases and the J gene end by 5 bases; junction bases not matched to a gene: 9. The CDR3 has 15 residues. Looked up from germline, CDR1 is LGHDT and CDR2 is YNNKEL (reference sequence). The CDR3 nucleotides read TGTGCCAGCAGCCAACGCCTGGCGGGAGTGGACGAGCAGTACTTC. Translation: CASSQRLAGVDEQYF.

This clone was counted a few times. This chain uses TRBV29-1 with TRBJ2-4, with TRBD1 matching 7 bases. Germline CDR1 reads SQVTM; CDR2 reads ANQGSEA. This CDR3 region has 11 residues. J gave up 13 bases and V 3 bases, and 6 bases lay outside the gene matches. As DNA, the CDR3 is TGCAGCGTTGACACACAGGGGATGCAGTACTTC. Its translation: CSVDTQGMQYF.

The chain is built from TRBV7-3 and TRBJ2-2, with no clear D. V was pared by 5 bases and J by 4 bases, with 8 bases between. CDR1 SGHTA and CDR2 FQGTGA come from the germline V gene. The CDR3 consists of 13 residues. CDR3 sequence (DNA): TGTGCCAGCAGCGAACGGGTCACCGGGGAGCTGTTTTTT. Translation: CASSERVTGELFF.

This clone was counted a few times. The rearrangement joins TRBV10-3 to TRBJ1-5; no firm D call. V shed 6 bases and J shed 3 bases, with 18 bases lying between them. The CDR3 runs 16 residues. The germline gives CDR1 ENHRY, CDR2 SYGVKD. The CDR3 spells CAISRDNPKTNQPQHF. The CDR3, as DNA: TGTGCCATCAGCCGAGACAACCCAAAAACCAATCAGCCCCAGCATTTT.